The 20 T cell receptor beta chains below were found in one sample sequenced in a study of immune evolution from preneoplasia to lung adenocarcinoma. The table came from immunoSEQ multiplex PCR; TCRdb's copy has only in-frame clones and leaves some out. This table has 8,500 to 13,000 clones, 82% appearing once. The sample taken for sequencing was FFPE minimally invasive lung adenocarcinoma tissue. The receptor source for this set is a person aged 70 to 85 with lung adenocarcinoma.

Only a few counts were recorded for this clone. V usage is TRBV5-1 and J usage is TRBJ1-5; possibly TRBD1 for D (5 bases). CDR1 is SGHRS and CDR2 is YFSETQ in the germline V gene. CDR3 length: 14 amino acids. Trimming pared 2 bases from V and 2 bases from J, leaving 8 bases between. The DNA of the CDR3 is TGCGCCAGCAGCTTAGGGGAACGCAATCAGCCCCAGCATTTT. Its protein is CASSLGERNQPQHF.

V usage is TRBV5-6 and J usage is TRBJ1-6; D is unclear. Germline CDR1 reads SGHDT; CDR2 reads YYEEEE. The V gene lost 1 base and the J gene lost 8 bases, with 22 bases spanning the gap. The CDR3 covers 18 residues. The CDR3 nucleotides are TGTGCCAGCAGCTTGCCCGGAGGGCTGCCCTTAAGGGATTCACCCCTCCACTTT. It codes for CASSLPGGLPLRDSPLHF.

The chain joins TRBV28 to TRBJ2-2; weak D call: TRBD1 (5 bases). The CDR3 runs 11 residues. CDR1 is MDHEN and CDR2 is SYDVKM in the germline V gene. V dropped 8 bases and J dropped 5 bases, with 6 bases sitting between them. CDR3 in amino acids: CASDSTGELFF. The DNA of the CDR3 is TGTGCCAGCGACAGTACCGGGGAGCTGTTTTTT.

CDR3 sequence: CAGREGSGEQYF. CDR3 nucleotides: TGTGCCGGTCGGGAGGGGAGCGGCGAGCAGTACTTC. The rearrangement uses TRBV7-9 and TRBJ2-7; TRBD2 matches 8 bases. V lost 11 bases and J lost 6; bases outside the gene matches: 9. Germline values: CDR1 SEHNR, CDR2 FQNEAQ (reference sequence). CDR3 size: 12 residues.

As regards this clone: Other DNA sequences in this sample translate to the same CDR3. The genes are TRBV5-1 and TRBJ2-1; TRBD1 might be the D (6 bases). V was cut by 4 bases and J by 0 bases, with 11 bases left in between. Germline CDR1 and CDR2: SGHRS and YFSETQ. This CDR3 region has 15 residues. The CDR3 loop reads CASSLQGGSYNEQFF. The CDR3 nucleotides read TGCGCCAGCAGCCTACAGGGCGGCTCCTACAATGAGCAGTTCTTC.

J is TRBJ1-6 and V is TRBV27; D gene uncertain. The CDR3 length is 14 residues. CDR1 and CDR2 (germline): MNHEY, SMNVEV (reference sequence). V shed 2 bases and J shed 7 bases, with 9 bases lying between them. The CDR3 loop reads CASSLIPGNSPLHF. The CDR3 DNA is TGTGCCAGCAGTTTAATCCCGGGGAATTCACCCCTCCACTTT.

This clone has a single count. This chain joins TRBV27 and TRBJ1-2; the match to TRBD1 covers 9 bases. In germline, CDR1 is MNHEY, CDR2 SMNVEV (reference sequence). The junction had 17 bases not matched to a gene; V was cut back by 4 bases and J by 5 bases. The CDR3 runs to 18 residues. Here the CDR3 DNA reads TGTGCCAGCAGTTCTGATAGGGAACCGGGACAGGGCCTTTATGGCTACACCTTC. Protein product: CASSSDREPGQGLYGYTF.

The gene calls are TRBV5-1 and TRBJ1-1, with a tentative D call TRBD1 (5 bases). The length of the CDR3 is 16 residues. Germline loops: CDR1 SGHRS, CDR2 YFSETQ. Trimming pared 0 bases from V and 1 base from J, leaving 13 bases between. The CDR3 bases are TGCGCCAGCAGCTTGGAGTTGGGACTGAAGAACACTGAAGCTTTCTTT. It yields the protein CASSLELGLKNTEAFF.

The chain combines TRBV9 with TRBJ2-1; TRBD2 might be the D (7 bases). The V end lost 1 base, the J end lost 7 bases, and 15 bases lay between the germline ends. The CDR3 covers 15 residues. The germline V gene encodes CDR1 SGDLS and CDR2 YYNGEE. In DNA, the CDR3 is TGTGCCAGCAGCGTATCGTCGGGGAGGGGGAATGAGCAGTTCTTC. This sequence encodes CASSVSSGRGNEQFF. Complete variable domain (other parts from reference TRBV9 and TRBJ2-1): DSGVTQTPKHLITATGQRVTLRCSPRSGDLSVYWYQQSLDQGLQFLIQYYNGEERAKGNILERFSAQQFPDLHSELNLSSLELGDSALYFCASSVSSGRGNEQFFGPGTRLTVL.

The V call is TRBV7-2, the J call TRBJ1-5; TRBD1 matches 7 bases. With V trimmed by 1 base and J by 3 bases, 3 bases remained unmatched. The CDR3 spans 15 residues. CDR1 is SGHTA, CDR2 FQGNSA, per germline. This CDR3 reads CASSLETGHNQPQHF. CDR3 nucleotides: TGTGCCAGCAGCTTAGAGACAGGGCACAATCAGCCCCAGCATTTT.

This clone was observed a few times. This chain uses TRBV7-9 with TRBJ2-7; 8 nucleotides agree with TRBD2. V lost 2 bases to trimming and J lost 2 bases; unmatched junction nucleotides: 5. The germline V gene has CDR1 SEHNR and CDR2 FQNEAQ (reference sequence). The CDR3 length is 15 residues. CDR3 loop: CASSLLREGAYEQYF. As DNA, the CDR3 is TGTGCCAGCAGCTTACTACGGGAGGGAGCCTACGAGCAGTACTTC.

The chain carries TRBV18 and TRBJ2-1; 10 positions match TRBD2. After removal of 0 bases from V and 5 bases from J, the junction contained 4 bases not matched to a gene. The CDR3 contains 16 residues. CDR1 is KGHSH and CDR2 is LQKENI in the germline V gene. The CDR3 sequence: CASSPPGLARNNEQFF. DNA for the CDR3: TGTGCCAGCTCACCACCGGGACTAGCGAGGAACAATGAGCAGTTCTTC.

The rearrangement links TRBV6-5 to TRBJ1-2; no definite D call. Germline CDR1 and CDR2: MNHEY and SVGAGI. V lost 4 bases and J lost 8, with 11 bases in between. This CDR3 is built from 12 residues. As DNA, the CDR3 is TGTGCCAGCAGTTCGGGAGGAGGAGGCTACACCTTC. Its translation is CASSSGGGGYTF.

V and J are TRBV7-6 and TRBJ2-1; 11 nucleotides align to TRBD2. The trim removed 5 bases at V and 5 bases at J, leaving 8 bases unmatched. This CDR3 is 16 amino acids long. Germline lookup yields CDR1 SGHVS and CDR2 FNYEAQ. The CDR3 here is CASSLRTSGGHNEQFF. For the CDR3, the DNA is TGTGCCAGCAGCCTCCGAACTAGCGGGGGACACAATGAGCAGTTCTTC.

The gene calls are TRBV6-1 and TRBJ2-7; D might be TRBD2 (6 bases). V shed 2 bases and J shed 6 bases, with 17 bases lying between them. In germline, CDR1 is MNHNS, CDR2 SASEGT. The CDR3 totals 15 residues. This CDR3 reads CASSESSARRREQYF. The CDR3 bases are TGTGCCAGCAGTGAATCTAGCGCCCGTCGTCGCGAGCAGTACTTC.

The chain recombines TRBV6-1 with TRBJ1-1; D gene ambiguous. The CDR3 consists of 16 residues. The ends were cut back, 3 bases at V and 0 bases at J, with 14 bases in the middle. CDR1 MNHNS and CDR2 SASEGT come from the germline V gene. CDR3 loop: CASSDPGRTMNTEAFF. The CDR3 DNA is TGTGCCAGCAGTGATCCTGGACGGACGATGAACACTGAAGCTTTCTTT.

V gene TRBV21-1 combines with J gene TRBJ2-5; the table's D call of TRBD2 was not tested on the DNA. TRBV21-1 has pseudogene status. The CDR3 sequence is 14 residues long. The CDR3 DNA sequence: TGTGCCAGCAGCAAAGCTGGCGGATGGGAGACCCAGTACTTC. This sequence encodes CASSKAGGWETQYF.

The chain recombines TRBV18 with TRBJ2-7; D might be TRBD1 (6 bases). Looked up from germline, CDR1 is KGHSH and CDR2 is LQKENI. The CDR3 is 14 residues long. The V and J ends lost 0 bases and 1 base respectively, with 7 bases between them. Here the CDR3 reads CASSPPTGSYEQYF. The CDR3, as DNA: TGTGCCAGCTCACCACCAACAGGGTCCTACGAGCAGTACTTC. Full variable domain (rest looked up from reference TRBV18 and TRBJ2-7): NAGVMQNPRHLVRRRGQEARLRCSPMKGHSHVYWYRQLPEEGLKFMVYLQKENIIDESGMPKERFSAEFPKEGPSILRIQQVVRGDSAAYFCASSPPTGSYEQYFGPGTRLTVT.

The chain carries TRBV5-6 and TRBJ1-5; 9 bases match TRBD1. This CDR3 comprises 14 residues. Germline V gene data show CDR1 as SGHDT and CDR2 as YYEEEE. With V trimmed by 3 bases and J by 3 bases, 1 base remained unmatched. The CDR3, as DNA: TGTGCCAGCAGCTGGACAGGGGACAATCAGCCCCAGCATTTT. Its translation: CASSWTGDNQPQHF.

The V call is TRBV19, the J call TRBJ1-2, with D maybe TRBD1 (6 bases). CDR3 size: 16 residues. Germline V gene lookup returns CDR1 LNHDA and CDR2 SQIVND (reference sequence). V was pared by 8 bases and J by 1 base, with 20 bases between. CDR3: CASVGFNRVGNYGYTF. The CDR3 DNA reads TGTGCCAGTGTCGGCTTTAACAGGGTCGGTAACTATGGCTACACCTTC.